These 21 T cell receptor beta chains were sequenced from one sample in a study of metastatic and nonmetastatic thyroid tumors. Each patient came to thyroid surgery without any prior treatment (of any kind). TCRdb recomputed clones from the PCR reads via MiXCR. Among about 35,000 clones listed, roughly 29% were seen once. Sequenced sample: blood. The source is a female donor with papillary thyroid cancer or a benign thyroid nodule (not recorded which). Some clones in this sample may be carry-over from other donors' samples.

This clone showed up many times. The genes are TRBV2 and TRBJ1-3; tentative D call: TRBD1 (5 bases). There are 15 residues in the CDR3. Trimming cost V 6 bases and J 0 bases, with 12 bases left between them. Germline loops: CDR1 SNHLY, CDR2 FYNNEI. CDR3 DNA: TGTGCCAGCAGGACGGGACGGAGCTCTGGAAACACCATATATTTT. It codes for CASRTGRSSGNTIYF.

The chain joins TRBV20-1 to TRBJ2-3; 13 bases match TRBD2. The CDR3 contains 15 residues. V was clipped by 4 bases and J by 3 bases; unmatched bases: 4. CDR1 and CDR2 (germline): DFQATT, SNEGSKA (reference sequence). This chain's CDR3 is CSAILAGGLTDTQYF. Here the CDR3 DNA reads TGCAGTGCTATACTAGCGGGAGGGCTAACAGATACGCAGTATTTT.

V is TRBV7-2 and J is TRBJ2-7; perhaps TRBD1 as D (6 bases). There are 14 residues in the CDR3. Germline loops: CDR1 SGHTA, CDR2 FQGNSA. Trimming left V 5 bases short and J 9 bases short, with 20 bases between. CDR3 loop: CASSPRGGYHVQYF. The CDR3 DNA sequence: TGTGCCAGCAGCCCGCGAGGGGGTTATCACGTGCAGTACTTC.

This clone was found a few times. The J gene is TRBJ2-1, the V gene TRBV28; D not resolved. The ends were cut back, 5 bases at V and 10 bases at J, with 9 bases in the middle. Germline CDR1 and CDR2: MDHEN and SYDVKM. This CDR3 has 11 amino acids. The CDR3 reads CASSTGREQFF. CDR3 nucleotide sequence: TGTGCCAGCAGTACCGGACGGGAGCAGTTCTTC.

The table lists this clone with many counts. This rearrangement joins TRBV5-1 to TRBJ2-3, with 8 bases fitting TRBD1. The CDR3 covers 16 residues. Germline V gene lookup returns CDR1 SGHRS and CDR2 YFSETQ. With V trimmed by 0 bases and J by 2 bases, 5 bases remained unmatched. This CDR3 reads CASSLAPGQVTDTQYF. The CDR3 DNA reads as TGCGCCAGCAGCTTGGCACCGGGACAGGTCACAGATACGCAGTATTTT.

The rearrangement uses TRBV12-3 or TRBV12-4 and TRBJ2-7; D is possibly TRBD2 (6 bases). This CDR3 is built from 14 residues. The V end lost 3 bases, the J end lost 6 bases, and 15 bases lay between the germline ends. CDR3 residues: CASSFGSGSGEQYF. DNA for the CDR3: TGTGCCAGCAGTTTTGGTAGCGGTTCCGGCGAGCAGTACTTC.

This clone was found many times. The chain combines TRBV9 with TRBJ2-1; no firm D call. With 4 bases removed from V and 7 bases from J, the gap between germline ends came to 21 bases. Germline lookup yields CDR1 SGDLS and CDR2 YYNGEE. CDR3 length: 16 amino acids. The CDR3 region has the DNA TGTGCCAGCAGCCCTTTGGACCGAGCCATTGGGAATGAGCAGTTCTTC. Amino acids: CASSPLDRAIGNEQFF.

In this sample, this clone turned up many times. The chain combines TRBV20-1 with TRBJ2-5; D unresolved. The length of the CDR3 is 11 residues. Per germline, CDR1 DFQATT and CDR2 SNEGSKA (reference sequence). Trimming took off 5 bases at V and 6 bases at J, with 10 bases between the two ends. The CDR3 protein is CSADRGKTQYF. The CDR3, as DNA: TGCAGTGCTGATAGAGGAAAGACCCAGTACTTC.

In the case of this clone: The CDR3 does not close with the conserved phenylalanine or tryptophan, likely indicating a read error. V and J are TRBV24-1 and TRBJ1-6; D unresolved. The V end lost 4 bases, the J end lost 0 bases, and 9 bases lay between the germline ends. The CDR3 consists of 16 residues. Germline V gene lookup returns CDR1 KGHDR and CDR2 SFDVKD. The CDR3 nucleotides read TGTGCCACCAGTGAGCGCCCGATCTCCTATAATTCACCCCTCCACTTA. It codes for CATSERPISYNSPLHL.

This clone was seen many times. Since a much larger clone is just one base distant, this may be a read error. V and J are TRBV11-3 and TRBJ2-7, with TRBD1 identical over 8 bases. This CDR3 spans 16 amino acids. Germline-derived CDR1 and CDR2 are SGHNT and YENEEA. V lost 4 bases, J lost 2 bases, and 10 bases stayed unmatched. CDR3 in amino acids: CASSSRQGMRTYEQYF. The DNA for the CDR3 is TGTGCCAGCAGCTCCCGACAGGGGATGAGGACCTACGAGCAGTACTTC.

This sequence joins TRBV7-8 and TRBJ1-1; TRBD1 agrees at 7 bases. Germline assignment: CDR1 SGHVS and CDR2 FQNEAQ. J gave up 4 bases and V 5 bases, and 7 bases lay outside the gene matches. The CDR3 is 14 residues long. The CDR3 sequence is CASSPHHRGTEAFF. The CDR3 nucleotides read TGTGCCAGCAGCCCCCACCACAGGGGCACTGAAGCTTTCTTT.

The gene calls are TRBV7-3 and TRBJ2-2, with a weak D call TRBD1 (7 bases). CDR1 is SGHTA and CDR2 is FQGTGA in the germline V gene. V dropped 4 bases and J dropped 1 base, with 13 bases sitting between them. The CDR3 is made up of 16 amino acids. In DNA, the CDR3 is TGTGCCAGCAGCTCCGGCGGGGACAGGAACACCGGGGAGCTGTTTTTT. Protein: CASSSGGDRNTGELFF.

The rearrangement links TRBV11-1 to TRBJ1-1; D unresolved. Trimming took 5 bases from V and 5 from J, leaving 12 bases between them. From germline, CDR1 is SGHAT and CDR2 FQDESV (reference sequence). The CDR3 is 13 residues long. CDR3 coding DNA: TGTGCCAGCAGCCGGGCCCCGGGGACTGAAGCTTTCTTT. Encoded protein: CASSRAPGTEAFF.

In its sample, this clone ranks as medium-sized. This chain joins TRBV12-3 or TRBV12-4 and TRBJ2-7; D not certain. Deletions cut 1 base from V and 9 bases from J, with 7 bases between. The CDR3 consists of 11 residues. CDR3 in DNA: TGTGCCAGCAGTTTAGAGTTTGGGCAGTACTTC. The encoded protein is CASSLEFGQYF.

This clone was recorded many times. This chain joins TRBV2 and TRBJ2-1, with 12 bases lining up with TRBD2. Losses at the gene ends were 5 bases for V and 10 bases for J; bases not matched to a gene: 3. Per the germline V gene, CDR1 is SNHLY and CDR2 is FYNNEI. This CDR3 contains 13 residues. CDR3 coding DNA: TGTGCCAGCAGTAACGGACTAGCGGGGGAGCAGTTCTTC. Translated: CASSNGLAGEQFF.

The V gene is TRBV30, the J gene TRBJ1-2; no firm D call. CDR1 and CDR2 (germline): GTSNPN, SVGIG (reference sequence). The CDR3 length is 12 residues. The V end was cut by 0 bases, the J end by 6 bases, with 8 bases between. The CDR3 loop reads CAWSVRGHGYTF. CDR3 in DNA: TGTGCCTGGAGTGTACGTGGACATGGCTACACCTTC. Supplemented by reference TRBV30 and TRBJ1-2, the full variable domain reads SQTIHQWPATLVQPVGSPLSLECTVEGTSNPNLYWYRQAAGRGLQLLFYSVGIGQISSEVPQNLSASRPQDRQFILSSKKLLLSDSGFYLCAWSVRGHGYTFGSGTRLTVV.

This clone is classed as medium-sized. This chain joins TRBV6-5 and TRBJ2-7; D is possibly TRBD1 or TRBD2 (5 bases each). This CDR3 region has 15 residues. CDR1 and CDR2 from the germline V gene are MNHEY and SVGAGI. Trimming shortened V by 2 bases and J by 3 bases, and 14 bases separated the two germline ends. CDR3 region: CASSYAGAPNYEQYF. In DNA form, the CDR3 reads TGTGCCAGCAGTTACGCCGGGGCCCCGAACTACGAGCAGTACTTC.

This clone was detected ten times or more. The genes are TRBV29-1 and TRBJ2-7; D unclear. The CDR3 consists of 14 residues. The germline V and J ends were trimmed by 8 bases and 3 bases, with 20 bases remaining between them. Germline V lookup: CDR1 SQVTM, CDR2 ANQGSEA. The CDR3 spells CSIQSRALGYEQYF. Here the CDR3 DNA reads TGCAGCATCCAGAGTCGGGCCCTGGGCTACGAGCAGTACTTC.

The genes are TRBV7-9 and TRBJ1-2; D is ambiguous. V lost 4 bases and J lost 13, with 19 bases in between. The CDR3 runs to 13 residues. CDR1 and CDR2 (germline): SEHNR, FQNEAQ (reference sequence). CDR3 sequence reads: CASSYREPFLLTF. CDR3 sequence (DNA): TGTGCCAGCAGCTATAGGGAACCGTTCCTTCTCACCTTC.

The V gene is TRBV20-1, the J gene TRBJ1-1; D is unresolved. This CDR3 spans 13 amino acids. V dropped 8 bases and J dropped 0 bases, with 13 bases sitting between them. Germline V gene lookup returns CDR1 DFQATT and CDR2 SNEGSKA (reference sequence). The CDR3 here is CSPQRFLNTEAFF. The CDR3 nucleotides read TGCAGTCCCCAGCGTTTTTTGAACACTGAAGCTTTCTTT.

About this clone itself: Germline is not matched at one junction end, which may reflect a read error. The CDR3: CASRGPSRSTYTQYF. The CDR3 DNA follows: TGTGCCAGCAGGGGACCTTCGCGTAGCACATATACGCAGTATTTT. The V gene is TRBV2, the J gene TRBJ2-3; either TRBD1 or TRBD2 may fit D (5 bases each). The length of the CDR3 is 15 residues. The germline V gene has CDR1 SNHLY and CDR2 FYNNEI.